The source of this TCR beta chain is a study of blood T cell repertoires in COVID-19 (TCRdb year 2020). In terms of the full investigation: The collaborator samples originated in the United States, Italy and Spain and spanned the acute and convalescent phases of COVID-19. Subjects who had been exposed to COVID-19, were actively infected with it, or had recovered from it provided the deeply sampled blood TCRbeta repertoires that made up the dataset. The material from the prospective study consisted of cDNA or gDNA derived from T cells, B-cell-depleted T cells, or PBMCs. Where available, HLA class I and class II types were taken from metadata supplied by the sample provider and were not determined by assay-based typing. A de-identified subject ID, COVID-19 status, age in years and sex were almost always included in the sample metadata. Samples were obtained from the ongoing ImmuneRACE study (first 160 participants) and from about 1,300 subjects provided by 6 global collaborators. The repertoires were released in a freely available public database meant as a resource for research on the immune response to SARS-CoV-2. Broader findings and caveats from the paper: Clinical and demographic metadata were provided uncurated, with the amount varying by source and participant.

Notes on this clone: The specificity of this receptor is unknown. No much larger clonotype is one base removed from it; base qualities were not supplied.

Collaborating institutions collected whole blood in K2EDTA tubes following their own protocols. For TCRbeta analysis, collaborators shipped samples in one of three forms: frozen whole blood, isolated PBMCs, or DNA extracted from either of those sample types. The immunoSEQ Assay, a bias-controlled multiplex PCR, was used to amplify TCRbeta CDR3 regions from genomic DNA. Regarding the original processing steps: Within the assay, amplification of reference gene primers was used to estimate how many nucleated cells each sample contained. Sequence reads were collapsed and filtered to measure the absolute abundance of every unique TCRbeta CDR3 rearrangement. Productive Simpson clonality was computed per sample as the square root of Simpson's diversity index over productive rearrangements. What TCRdb holds here is the immuneACCESS table cut down to in-frame rearrangements. Part of the clones is not present; checked against another copy, under half of the missing clones reflect an unresolved V gene, and the others are unexplained. Clonal size and the V and J genes are those of that table, whereas D and trimming came from the DNA. Recorded for this sample are about 86,000 clones; 85% of them occurred a single time. 3% to 4% of the sample comes from the top ten.

The TCR was taken from a man aged 50-59 years with acute or convalescent COVID-19. Sequenced input: peripheral blood.

This receptor carries the CDR3 CASSQVDSYYEQYF. The base sequence is TGTGCCAGCAGCCAAGTCGACTCCTACTACGAGCAGTACTTC. Recombination linked TRBV14 to TRBJ2-7, with the D gene uncertain. CDR1 SGHDN and CDR2 FVKESK were looked up in the germline V gene. V loses 1 base of germline sequence and J loses 3 bases, and the interval between the two ends is 10 bases. The CDR3 goes from the cysteine to the phenylalanine over 14 residues. Only the CDR3 part of the read is kept: 42 bases, read in frame from the first base. Supplemented by the reference TRBV14 and TRBJ2-7 proteins around the CDR3, the complete variable domain is EAGVTQFPSHSVIEKGQTVTLRCDPISGHDNLYWYRRVMGKEIKFLLHFVKESKQDESGMPNNRFLAERTGGTYSTLKVQPAELEDSGVYFCASSQVDSYYEQYFGPGTRLTVT.